What follows describes a single TCR beta chain. These data originate in a study of blood T cell repertoires in COVID-19. Study-level background: COVID-19 samples, acute and convalescent, were from the United States, Italy and Spain. Sources were T cells, B-cell-depleted T cells, or PBMCs; the material itself was cDNA or gDNA.

TCRdb's copy holds only in-frame clones and misses some; the assay was immunoSEQ multiplex PCR. In the table there are about 280,000 clones, roughly 80% of which are singletons. Membership in each cohort depended on participant-reported clinical history. This CDR3 region has 15 residues. V shed 3 bases and J 7 bases; nucleotides not matched to a gene: 3. Germline CDR1 MRHNA, CDR2 SNTAGT. This sequence was found in a man aged 35-49 years who had been exposed to COVID-19. The chain has TRBV6-4 and TRBJ2-2; 12 bases line up with TRBD1. The sample taken for sequencing was PBMCs or T cells enriched from blood (not recorded which). The chain's CDR3 is CASSERDRGRGELFF. In nucleotides, the CDR3 is TGTGCCAGCAGTGAACGGGACAGGGGGCGCGGGGAGCTGTTTTTT.